Listed below are T cell receptor beta chains from one sample, sequenced in a study of STAT3 mutations in large granular lymphocyte leukemia. The protocol was immunoSEQ multiplex PCR, while the TCRdb copy is restricted to in-frame clones and leaves out a portion. The sample yields fewer than 20,000 clones, 70% to 90% seen once. Material for sequencing was peripheral blood mononuclear cells. The receptors shown here come from a man aged 50-59 years with T-cell large granular lymphocyte leukemia. Some clones in this sample may be carry-over from other donors' samples. Each CDR3 is given with its conserved first and last residue. A D gene is named only where the DNA matches it firmly. Size is omitted from some rows. Given values are once, few, many or a class for expanded clones.

-	-	TRBV5-4	TRBJ2-5	TGTGCCAGCAGAAAGACAGAGAGAGAGACCCAGTACTTC	CASRKTERETQYF
TRBD1	-	TRBV7-9	TRBJ1-6	TGTGCCAGCAGCGCGGCCGGGACAGGGGGCGGGGTGGGTTCACCCCTCCACTTT	CASSAAGTGGGVGSPLHF
-	-	TRBV27	TRBJ2-7	TGTGCCAGCAGTTTACGCGGGACTCCAGGCTACGAGCAGTACTTC	CASSLRGTPGYEQYF
TRBD1	-	TRBV4-1	TRBJ1-1	TGCGCCAGCAGCCTCCGGACAGGGATGAACACTGAAGCTTTCTTT	CASSLRTGMNTEAFF
-	-	TRBV7-8	TRBJ2-3	TGTGCCAGCACAAGGTGGGGCCTCGGGGATACGCAGTATTTT	CASTRWGLGDTQYF
TRBD1	few	TRBV7-2	TRBJ2-7	TGTGCCAGCAGCTTAGAAGTGACAGGGGGCTACGAGCAGTACTTC	CASSLEVTGGYEQYF
-	-	TRBV4-1	TRBJ2-2	TGCGCCAGCAGCCAAGAGGGTTACACCGGGGAGCTGTTTTTT	CASSQEGYTGELFF
TRBD1	-	TRBV6-5	TRBJ1-4	TGTGCCAGCAGTTACTCGACAGGGAAGAGTGAAAAACTGTTTTTT	CASSYSTGKSEKLFF
-	-	TRBV28	TRBJ1-2	TGTGCCAGCAGTTTAACCCCCGATGGGGGGGCTAGGGGCTACACCTTC	CASSLTPDGGARGYTF
-	-	TRBV6-1	TRBJ1-6	TGTGCCAGCAGTGAAGCGCTTGGGGGTTATGATTCACCCCTCCACTTT	CASSEALGGYDSPLHF
-	-	TRBV21-1	TRBJ2-7	TGTGCCAGCATCCCGGGACAGGGATCCTACGAGCAGTACTTC	CASIPGQGSYEQYF
-	-	TRBV27	TRBJ2-2	TGTGCCAGCAGAGGGACAACAAACACCGGGGAGCTGTTTTTT	CASRGTTNTGELFF
-	-	TRBV2	TRBJ2-3	TGTGCCAGCTTAAGGGGGATCACAGATACGCAGTATTTT	CASLRGITDTQYF
-	-	TRBV2	TRBJ2-1	TGTGCCAGCTCTTCGGGCCCCGGGGATGAGCAGTTCTTC	CASSSGPGDEQFF
TRBD2	-	TRBV9	TRBJ2-5	TGTGCCAGCAGCGCGGGACTAGCGGAACAAGAGACCCAGTACTTC	CASSAGLAEQETQYF
TRBD1	-	TRBV6-6	TRBJ1-5	TGTGCCAGCAACAGGGGGAGCAATCAGCCCCAGCATTTT	CASNRGSNQPQHF
-	-	TRBV5-1	TRBJ1-5	TGCGCCAGCAGCTTGGACGGTATGAGCAATCAGCCCCAGCATTTT	CASSLDGMSNQPQHF
TRBD1	-	TRBV27	TRBJ1-2	TGTGCCAGCAGTTTATCGGACAGGGTATATGGCTACACCTTC	CASSLSDRVYGYTF
-	-	TRBV5-1	TRBJ2-3	TGCGCCAGCAGCTTGGCAGTTAGCACAGATACGCAGTATTTT	CASSLAVSTDTQYF
TRBD1	-	TRBV6-1	TRBJ1-5	TGTGCCAGCAGTGCGGGGACAGGGGGCCGGGTTCAGCCCCAGCATTTT	CASSAGTGGRVQPQHF
-	-	TRBV5-5	TRBJ1-5	TGTGCCAGCAGCCGGGATAGCAATCAGCCCCAGCATTTT	CASSRDSNQPQHF
-	few	TRBV29-1	TRBJ1-2	TGCAGCGTCGGGGGCTTCTATGGCTACACCTTC	CSVGGFYGYTF
-	-	TRBV5-8	TRBJ1-6	TGTGCCAGCAGCTTGTTCAGGGGCTCACCCCTCCACTTT	CASSLFRGSPLHF
TRBD1	-	TRBV5-6	TRBJ2-5	TGTGCCAGCAGTGCGACGAGGGGGCGAGAGACCCAGTACTTC	CASSATRGRETQYF
-	-	TRBV18	TRBJ2-7	TGTGCCAGCGCCACGGGTCAGCGGGCCTACGAGCAGTACTTC	CASATGQRAYEQYF
TRBD1	few	TRBV6-5	TRBJ2-5	TGTGCCAGCAGTCCCCGAGGGGGCATGGAGACCCAGTACTTC	CASSPRGGMETQYF
-	-	TRBV7-6	TRBJ2-1	TGTGCCAGCAGCCCCGCCGGGAATGAGCAGTTCTTC	CASSPAGNEQFF
TRBD1	-	TRBV6-1	TRBJ2-2	TGTGCCACCGCCCCGGGACAGATCACCGGGGAGCTGTTTTTT	CATAPGQITGELFF
TRBD2	-	TRBV6-4	TRBJ2-3	TGTGCCAGCAGTACTAGCGGGGGCACAGATACGCAGTATTTT	CASSTSGGTDTQYF
-	-	TRBV10-2	TRBJ2-3	TGCGCCAGCAGTGCCGAGTTCACAGATACGCAGTATTTT	CASSAEFTDTQYF
-	-	TRBV15	TRBJ2-2	TGTGCCACCAGCAGAGAAACAGATCTGCGGAACACCGGGGAGCTGTTTTTT	CATSRETDLRNTGELFF
TRBD1	-	TRBV7-6	TRBJ2-7	TGTGCCAGCAGCCGCGACAGGGGGCCTTACGAGCAGTACTTC	CASSRDRGPYEQYF
-	-	TRBV2	TRBJ1-2	TGTGCCAGCAGTGAGGGGGGGACATCACGGGGCTACACCTTC	CASSEGGTSRGYTF
-	-	TRBV19	TRBJ1-2	TGTGCCAGTAGTATCGGGGGTTATGCCTATGGCTACACCTTC	CASSIGGYAYGYTF
TRBD1	-	TRBV6-1	TRBJ2-7	TGTGCCAGCAGTGAAGATTGGGGACAGGGGTACTACGAGCAGTACTTC	CASSEDWGQGYYEQYF
-	-	TRBV6-5	TRBJ1-5	TGTGCCAGCAGCCGTATACAGGGTCTGGGGCAGCCCCAGCATTTT	CASSRIQGLGQPQHF
-	-	TRBV21-1	TRBJ2-4	TGTGCCAGCAGCAAAGCTCAGGAAAACATTCAGTACTTC	CASSKAQENIQYF
-	-	TRBV12-2	TRBJ2-7	TGTGCAAGTCGCGTGACAGGGGTTGCCGAGCAGTACTTC	CASRVTGVAEQYF
TRBD2	-	TRBV9	TRBJ2-4	TGTGCCAGCAGCGTCGAGGGAGGGCGGGGAAACATTCAGTACTTC	CASSVEGGRGNIQYF
-	-	TRBV28	TRBJ2-3	TGTGCCAGCAGTGACACAGATACGCAGTATTTT	CASSDTDTQYF
-	-	TRBV18	TRBJ1-1	TGTGCCAGCTCACCAACTACAGGGATCTCTGAAGCTTTCTTT	CASSPTTGISEAFF